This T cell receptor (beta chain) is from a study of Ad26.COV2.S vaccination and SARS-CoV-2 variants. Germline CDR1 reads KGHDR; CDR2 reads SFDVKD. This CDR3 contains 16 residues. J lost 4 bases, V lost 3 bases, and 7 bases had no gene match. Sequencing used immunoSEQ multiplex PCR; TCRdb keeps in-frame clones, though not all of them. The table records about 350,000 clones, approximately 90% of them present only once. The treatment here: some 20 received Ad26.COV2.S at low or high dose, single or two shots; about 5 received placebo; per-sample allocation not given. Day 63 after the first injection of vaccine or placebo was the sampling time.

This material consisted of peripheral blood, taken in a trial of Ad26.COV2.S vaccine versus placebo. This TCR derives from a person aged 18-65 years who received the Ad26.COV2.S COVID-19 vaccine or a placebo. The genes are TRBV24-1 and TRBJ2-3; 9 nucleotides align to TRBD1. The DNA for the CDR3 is TGTGCCACCAGTGATCATGGGACAGGGCGTCCAGATACGCAGTATTTT. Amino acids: CATSDHGTGRPDTQYF.